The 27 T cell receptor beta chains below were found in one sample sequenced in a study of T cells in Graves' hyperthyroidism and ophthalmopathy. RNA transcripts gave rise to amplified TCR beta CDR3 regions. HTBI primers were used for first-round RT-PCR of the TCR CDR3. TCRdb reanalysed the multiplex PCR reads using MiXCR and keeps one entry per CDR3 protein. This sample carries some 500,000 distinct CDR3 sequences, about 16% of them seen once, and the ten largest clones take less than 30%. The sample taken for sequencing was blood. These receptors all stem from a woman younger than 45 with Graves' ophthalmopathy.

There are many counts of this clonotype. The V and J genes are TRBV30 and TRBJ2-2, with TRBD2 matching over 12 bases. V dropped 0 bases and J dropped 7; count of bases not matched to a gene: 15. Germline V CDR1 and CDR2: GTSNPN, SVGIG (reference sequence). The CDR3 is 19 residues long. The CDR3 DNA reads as TGTGCCTGGAGTGTCTCCGTGAGGACTAGCGGGGCTAAGATCGGGGAGCTGTTTTTT. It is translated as CAWSVSVRTSGAKIGELFF.

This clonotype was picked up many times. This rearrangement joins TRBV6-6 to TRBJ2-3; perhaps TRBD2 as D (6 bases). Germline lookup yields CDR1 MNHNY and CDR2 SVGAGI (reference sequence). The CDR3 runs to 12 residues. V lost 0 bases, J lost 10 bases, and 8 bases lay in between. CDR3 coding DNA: TGTGCCAGCAGTTACTCGGGGGGTCCGCAGTATTTT. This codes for CASSYSGGPQYF.

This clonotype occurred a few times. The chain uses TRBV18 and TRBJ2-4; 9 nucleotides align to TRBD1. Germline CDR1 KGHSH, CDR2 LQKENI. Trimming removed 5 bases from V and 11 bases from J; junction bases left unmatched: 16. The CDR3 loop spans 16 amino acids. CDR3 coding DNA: TGTGCCAGCTCAGAGCGCCCGAGTGACAGGGGGTTGGTTCAGTACTTC. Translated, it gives CASSERPSDRGLVQYF.

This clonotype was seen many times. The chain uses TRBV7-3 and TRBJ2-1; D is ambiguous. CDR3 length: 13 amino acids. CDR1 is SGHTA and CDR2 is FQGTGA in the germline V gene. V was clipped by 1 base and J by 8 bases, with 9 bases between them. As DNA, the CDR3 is TGTGCCAGCAGCTTAATCTGGCAGGATGAGCAGTTCTTC. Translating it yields CASSLIWQDEQFF. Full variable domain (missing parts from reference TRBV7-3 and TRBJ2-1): GAGVSQTPSNKVTEKGKYVELRCDPISGHTALYWYRQSLGQGPEFLIYFQGTGAADDSGLPNDRFFAVRPEGSVSTLKIQRTERGDSAVYLCASSLIWQDEQFFGPGTRLTVL.

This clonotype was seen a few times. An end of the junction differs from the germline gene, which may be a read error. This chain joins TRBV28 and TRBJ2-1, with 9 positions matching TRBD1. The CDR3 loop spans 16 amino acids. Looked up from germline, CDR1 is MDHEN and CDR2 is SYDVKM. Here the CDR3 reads CASSEPGQGSFNEQFF. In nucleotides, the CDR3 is TGTGCCAGCAGTGAACCGGGACAGGGATCCTTCAATGAGCAGTTCTTC. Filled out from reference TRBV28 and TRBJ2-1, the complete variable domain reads DVKVTQSSRYLVKRTGEKVFLECVQDMDHENMFWYRQDPGLGLRLIYFSYDVKMKEKGDIPEGYSVSREKKERFSLILESASTNQTSMYLCASSEPGQGSFNEQFFGPGTRLTVL.

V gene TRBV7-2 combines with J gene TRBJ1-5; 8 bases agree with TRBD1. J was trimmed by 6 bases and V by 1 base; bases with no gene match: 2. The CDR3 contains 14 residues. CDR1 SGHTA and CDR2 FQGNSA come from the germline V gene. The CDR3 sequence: CASSLETGGQPQHF. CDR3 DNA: TGTGCCAGCAGCTTAGAAACAGGGGGTCAGCCCCAGCATTTT.

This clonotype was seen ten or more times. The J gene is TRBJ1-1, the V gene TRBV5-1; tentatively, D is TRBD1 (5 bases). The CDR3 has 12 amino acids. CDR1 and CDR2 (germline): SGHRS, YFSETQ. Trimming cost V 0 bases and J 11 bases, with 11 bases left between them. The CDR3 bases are TGCGCCAGCAGCTTGGAGGGGCGTGGGGCTTTCTTT. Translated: CASSLEGRGAFF.

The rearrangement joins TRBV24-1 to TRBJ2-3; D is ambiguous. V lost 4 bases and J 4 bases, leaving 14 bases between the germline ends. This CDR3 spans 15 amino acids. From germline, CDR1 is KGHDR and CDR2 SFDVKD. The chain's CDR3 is CATSEATGPPDTQYF. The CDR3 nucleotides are TGTGCCACCAGTGAAGCCACCGGTCCCCCAGATACGCAGTATTTT.

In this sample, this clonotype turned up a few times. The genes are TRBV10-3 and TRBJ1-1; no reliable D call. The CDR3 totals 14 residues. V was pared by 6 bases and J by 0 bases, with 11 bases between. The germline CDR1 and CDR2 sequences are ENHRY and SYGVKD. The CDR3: CAISPNGLNTEAFF. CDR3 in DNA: TGTGCCATCAGCCCAAATGGTCTGAACACTGAAGCTTTCTTT.

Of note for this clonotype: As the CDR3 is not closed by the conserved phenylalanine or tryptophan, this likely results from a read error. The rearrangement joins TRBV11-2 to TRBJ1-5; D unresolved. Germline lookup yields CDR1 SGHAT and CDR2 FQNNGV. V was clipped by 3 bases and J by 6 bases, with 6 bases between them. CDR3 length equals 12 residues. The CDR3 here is CASSFLGQPQHL. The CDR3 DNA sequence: TGTGCCAGCAGCTTCTTGGGTCAGCCCCAGCATCTT.

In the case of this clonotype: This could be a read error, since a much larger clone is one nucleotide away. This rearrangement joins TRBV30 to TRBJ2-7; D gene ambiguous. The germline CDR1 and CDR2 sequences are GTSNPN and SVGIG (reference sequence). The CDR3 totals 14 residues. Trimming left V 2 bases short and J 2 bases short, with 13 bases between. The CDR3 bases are TGTGCCTGGAGTCTTCGGACGGCAACCTACGAGCAGTACTTC. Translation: CAWSLRTATYEQYF. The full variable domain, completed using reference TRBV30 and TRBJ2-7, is SQTIHQWPATLVQPVGSPLSLECTVEGTSNPNLYWYRQAAGRGLQLLFYSVGIGQISSEVPQNLSASRPQDRQFILSSKKLLLSDSGFYLCAWSLRTATYEQYFGPGTRLTVT.

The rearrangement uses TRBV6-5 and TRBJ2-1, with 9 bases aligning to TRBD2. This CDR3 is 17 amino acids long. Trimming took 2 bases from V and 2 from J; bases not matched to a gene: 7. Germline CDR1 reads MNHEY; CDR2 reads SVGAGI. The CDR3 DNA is TGTGCCAGCAGTTACGGCGGGGGGGCGGATACCTACAATGAGCAGTTCTTC. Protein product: CASSYGGGADTYNEQFF.

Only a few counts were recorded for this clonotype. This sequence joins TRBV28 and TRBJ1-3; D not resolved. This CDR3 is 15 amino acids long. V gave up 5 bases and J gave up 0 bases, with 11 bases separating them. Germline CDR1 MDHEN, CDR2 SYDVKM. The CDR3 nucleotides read TGTGCCAGCAGTCCTCAAGGGTACTCTGGAAACACCATATATTTT. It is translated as CASSPQGYSGNTIYF.

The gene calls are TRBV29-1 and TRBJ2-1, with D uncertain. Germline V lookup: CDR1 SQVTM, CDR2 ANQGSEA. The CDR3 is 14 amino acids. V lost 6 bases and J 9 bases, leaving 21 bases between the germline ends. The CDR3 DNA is TGCAGCGTGCCATTAGTGGTAGTATGGGGTGAGCAGTTCTTC. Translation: CSVPLVVVWGEQFF.

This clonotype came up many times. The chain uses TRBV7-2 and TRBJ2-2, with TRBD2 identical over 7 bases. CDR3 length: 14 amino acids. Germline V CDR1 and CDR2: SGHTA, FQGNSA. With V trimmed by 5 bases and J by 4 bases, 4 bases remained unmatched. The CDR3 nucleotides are TGTGCCAGCAGCCAGGGACTAACCACCGGGGAGCTGTTTTTT. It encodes CASSQGLTTGELFF.

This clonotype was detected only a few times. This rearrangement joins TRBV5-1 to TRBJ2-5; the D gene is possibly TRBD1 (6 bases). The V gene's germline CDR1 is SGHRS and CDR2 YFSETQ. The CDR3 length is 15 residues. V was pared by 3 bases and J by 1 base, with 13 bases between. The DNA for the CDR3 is TGCGCCAGCAGCTCCGGGACACCCGTCCAAGAGACCCAGTACTTC. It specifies CASSSGTPVQETQYF.

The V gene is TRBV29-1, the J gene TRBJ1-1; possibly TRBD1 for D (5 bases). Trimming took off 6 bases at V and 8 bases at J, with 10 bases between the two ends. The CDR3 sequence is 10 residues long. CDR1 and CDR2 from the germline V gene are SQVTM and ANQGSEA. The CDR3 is CSVQGPEAFF. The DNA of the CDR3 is TGCAGCGTCCAGGGTCCGGAAGCTTTCTTT. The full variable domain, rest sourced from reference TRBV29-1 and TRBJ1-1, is SAVISQKPSRDICQRGTSLTIQCQVDSQVTMMFWYRQQPGQSLTLIATANQGSEATYESGFVIDKFPISRPNLTFSTLTVSNMSPEDSSIYLCSVQGPEAFFGQGTRLTVV.

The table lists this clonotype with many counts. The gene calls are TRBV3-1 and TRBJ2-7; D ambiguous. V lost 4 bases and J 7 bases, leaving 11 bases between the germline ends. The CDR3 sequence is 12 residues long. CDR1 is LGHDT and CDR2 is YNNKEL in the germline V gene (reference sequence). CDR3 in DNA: TGTGCCAGCAGCCTCCCGCAAGGGGAGCAGTACTTC. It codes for CASSLPQGEQYF.

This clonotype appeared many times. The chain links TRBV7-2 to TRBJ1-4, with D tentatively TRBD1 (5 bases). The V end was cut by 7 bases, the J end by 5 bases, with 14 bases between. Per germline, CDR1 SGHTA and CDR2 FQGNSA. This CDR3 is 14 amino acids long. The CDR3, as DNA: TGTGCCAGCACCCAAGGACGGGGGAATGAAAAACTGTTTTTT. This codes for CASTQGRGNEKLFF. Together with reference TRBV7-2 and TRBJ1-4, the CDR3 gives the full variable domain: GAGVSQSPSNKVTEKGKDVELRCDPISGHTALYWYRQSLGQGLEFLIYFQGNSAPDKSGLPSDRFSAERTGGSVSTLTIQRTQQEDSAVYLCASTQGRGNEKLFFGSGTQLSVL.

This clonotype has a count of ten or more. The CDR3 loop is CAWSVRAMNTEAFF. CDR3 nucleotide sequence: TGTGCCTGGAGTGTGCGGGCTATGAACACTGAAGCTTTCTTT. The rearrangement links TRBV30 to TRBJ1-1, with D unresolved. V lost 0 bases to trimming and J lost 0 bases, with 8 bases between them. Germline V gene data show CDR1 as GTSNPN and CDR2 as SVGIG (reference sequence). The CDR3 totals 14 residues.

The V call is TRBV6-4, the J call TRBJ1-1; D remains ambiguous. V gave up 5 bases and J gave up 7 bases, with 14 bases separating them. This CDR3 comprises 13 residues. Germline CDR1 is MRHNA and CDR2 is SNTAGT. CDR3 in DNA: TGTGCCAGCAGTTATCGGGCAGTCGGTGAAGCTTTCTTT. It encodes CASSYRAVGEAFF.

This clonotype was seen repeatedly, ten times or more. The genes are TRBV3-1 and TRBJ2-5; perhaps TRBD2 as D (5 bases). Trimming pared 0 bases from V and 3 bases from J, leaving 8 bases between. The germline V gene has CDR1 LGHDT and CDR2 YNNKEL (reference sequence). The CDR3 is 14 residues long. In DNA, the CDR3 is TGTGCCAGCAGCCAAGAGCGGGTAAAAGAGACCCAGTACTTC. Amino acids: CASSQERVKETQYF.

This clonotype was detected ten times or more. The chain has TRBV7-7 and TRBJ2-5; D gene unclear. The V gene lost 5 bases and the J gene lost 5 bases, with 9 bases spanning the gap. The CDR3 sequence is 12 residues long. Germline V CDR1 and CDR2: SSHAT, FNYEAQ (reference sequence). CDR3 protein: CASSPPSETQYF. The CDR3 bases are TGTGCCAGCAGCCCCCCCAGTGAGACCCAGTACTTC.

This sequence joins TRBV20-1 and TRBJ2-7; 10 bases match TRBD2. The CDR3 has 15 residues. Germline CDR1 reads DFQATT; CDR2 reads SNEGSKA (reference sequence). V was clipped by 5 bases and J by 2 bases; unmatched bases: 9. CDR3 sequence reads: CSAPRASGGTYEQYF. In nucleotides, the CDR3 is TGCAGTGCTCCAAGGGCTAGCGGGGGCACCTACGAGCAGTACTTC.

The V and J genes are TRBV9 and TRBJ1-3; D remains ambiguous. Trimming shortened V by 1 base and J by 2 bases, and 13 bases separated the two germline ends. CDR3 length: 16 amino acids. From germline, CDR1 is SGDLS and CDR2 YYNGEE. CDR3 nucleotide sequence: TGTGCCAGCAGCGTACGACCGGGATGGGCTGGAAACACCATATATTTT. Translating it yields CASSVRPGWAGNTIYF.

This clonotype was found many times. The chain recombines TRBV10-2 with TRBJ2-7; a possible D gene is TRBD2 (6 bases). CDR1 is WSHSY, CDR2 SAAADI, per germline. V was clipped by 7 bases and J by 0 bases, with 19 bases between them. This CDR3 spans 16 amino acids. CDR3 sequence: CASMGRNGNSSYEQYF. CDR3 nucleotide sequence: TGCGCCAGCATGGGGAGGAACGGGAACAGCTCCTACGAGCAGTACTTC.

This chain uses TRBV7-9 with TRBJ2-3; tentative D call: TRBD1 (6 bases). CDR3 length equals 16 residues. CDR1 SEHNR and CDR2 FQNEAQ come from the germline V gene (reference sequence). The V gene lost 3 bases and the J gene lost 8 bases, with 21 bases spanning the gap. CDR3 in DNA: TGTGCCAGCAGCTTCTCGACAGGAATCCCCTCGGGTACGCAGTATTTT. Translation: CASSFSTGIPSGTQYF.